The present T cell receptor beta chain was sequenced within a study of cytomegalovirus exposure and HLA in healthy donors. Amplification used 60 Vbeta primers and 13 Jbeta primers. Profiling relied on immunoSEQ multiplex PCR, and the TCRdb table lists in-frame clones only, not all of them. This sample has about 98,000 clones, with roughly 70% found just once. The germline CDR1 and CDR2 sequences are LNHNV and YYDKDF (reference sequence). The length of the CDR3 is 14 residues. V trimming: 3 bases; J trimming: 5 bases; junction bases outside the gene matches: 7. This chain uses TRBV15 with TRBJ2-7; 7 bases are shared with TRBD1. Sequences were obtained from PBMCs. This clonotype was obtained from a male donor in good health and CMV-seronegative. CDR3 DNA: TGTGCCACCAGCAGTGCCGACAGGGTCCACGAGCAGTACTTC. Its protein is CATSSADRVHEQYF.